What follows are 2 T cell receptor beta chains derived from one specimen sequenced in a study of blood T cell repertoires in COVID-19. Profiled with immunoSEQ multiplex PCR; TCRdb holds only in-frame clones, not every one. The repertoire has fewer than 300,000 clones, over 75% of them found once; the top ten carry 13%. Sequenced: peripheral blood. The receptors come from a human donor in a cohort sampled during active COVID-19.

V usage is TRBV9 and J usage is TRBJ1-3; 7 nucleotides line up with TRBD1. The V and J ends lost 2 bases and 4 bases, in that order; junction bases with no gene match: 6. CDR1 and CDR2 from the germline V gene are SGDLS and YYNGEE. This CDR3 has 15 amino acids. The CDR3 nucleotides are TGTGCCAGCAGCGTCGAGGGGGCAATCGGAAACACCATATATTTT. Residues: CASSVEGAIGNTIYF.

In DNA form, the CDR3 reads TGCAGCGTTGGGCTAGCGGGAGGAGTCGGCGAGCAGTACTTC. Protein product: CSVGLAGGVGEQYF. The chain links TRBV29-1 to TRBJ2-7, with 11 bases fitting TRBD2. The ends lost 4 bases at V and 6 bases at J; junction bases unmatched: 8. CDR3 length: 14 residues. Germline CDR1 is SQVTM and CDR2 is ANQGSEA.